The rows below give T cell receptor beta chains drawn from one sample of a study of shared clonotypes between healthy human individuals. The assay was immunoSEQ multiplex PCR, and TCRdb's table has in-frame clones only and misses some. The repertoire holds roughly 640,000 clones, with about 96% as singletons. Sequencing input: naive CD4+ T cells sorted from blood. Receptors originate from a woman aged 30 to 39 in good health. CDR3s include the opening cysteine and the closing phenylalanine or tryptophan. A D gene is named only where the DNA matches it firmly. Where a row states a size, it is once, few, many or the class of an expanded clone; other rows omit it.

>TRBJ2-7|TRBV6-1|NA|TRBD1
TGTGCCAGCAGATGGACAGGCTTGGGCGAGCAGTACTTC
CASRWTGLGEQYF
>TRBJ1-1|TRBV5-1|NA|NA
TGCGCCAGCAGCGAAGGGCCCAACCTCACTGAAGCTTTCTTT
CASSEGPNLTEAFF
>TRBJ2-7|TRBV27|NA|TRBD2
TGTGCCAGCAGCCAACCCCTAGCGGGGACCTACGAGCAGTACTTC
CASSQPLAGTYEQYF
>TRBJ1-2|TRBV19|NA|NA
TGTGCGCCGTATGGAGGGGCGCTGGGAGATGGCTACACCTTC
CAPYGGALGDGYTF
>TRBJ1-4|TRBV4-1|once|NA
TGCGCCAGCAGCCAAGACAGGATTAATGAAAAACTGTTTTTT
CASSQDRINEKLFF
>TRBJ2-5|TRBV9|NA|TRBD2
TGTGCCAGCACCTCCGGGACTAAAAACCAAGAGACCCAGTACTTC
CASTSGTKNQETQYF
>TRBJ2-4|TRBV28|NA|NA
TGTGCCAGCAGCGAACAGGGAAGGGCCAAAAACATTCAGTACTTC
CASSEQGRAKNIQYF
>TRBJ2-2|TRBV6-5|NA|NA
TGTGCCAGCAGATTTCCAAACAGGGAGCTGTTTTTT
CASRFPNRELFF
>TRBJ1-3|TRBV10-1|NA|NA
TGCGCCAGCAGGGGAGGGGGGCTTAGGGGAAACACCATATATTTT
CASRGGGLRGNTIYF
>TRBJ2-7|TRBV11-2|once|NA
TGTGCCAGCAGCTTAGCTAGAGGGTTGAACGAGCAGTACTTC
CASSLARGLNEQYF
>TRBJ1-5|TRBV30|few|TRBD1
TGTGCCTGGAGTGGGACAGGGAAACAGCCCCAGCATTTT
CAWSGTGKQPQHF
>TRBJ2-7|TRBV7-9|NA|NA
TGTGCCAGCAGCTTACGGGACCAAAGAGGCGAGCAGTACTTC
CASSLRDQRGEQYF
>TRBJ1-1|TRBV5-1|NA|NA
TGCGCCAGCAGCCAACAGGTCGAGAACACTGAAGCTTTCTTT
CASSQQVENTEAFF
>TRBJ2-2|TRBV11-1|NA|NA
TGTGCCAGCAGCTTTGCGGGACCAAACACCGGGGAGCTGTTTTTT
CASSFAGPNTGELFF
>TRBJ2-7|TRBV28|once|NA
TGTGCCAGCGCCACTTCGACACCCGAGCAGTACTTC
CASATSTPEQYF
>TRBJ2-7|TRBV19|NA|TRBD2
TGTGCCAGTAGTGTTAGCGGGAGGGACTCCTACGAGCAGTACTTC
CASSVSGRDSYEQYF
>TRBJ2-2|TRBV5-1|NA|TRBD1
TGCGCCAGCAGTTTGACAGGGGGCGCTAATACCGGGGAGCTGTTTTTT
CASSLTGGANTGELFF
>TRBJ1-2|TRBV28|NA|NA
TGTGCCAGCAGTTCCTCAGATGGGGACTATGGCTACACCTTC
CASSSSDGDYGYTF
>TRBJ1-5|TRBV30|NA|TRBD1
TGTGCCTGGAGTCTTTGGGACAGGGGGTTCAATCAGCCCCAGCATTTT
CAWSLWDRGFNQPQHF
>TRBJ1-2|TRBV28|NA|NA
TGTGCCAGCAGGGGGCGTGAGCGCTATGGCTACACCTTC
CASRGRERYGYTF
>TRBJ2-2|TRBV27|NA|TRBD2
TGTGCCAGCAGTTTTGGACGCGGGAGTGGTACCGGGGAGCTGTTTTTT
CASSFGRGSGTGELFF
>TRBJ2-7|TRBV18|NA|NA
TGTGCCAGCTCACCCCAACAAACCTACGACGAGCAGTACTTC
CASSPQQTYDEQYF
>TRBJ1-3|TRBV7-8|NA|NA
TGTGCCAGCAGCCCCGGCCTCCAAAACACCATATATTTT
CASSPGLQNTIYF
>TRBJ2-3|TRBV21-1|NA|NA
TGTGCCAGCTCTAACCCGGCAGCAAATGACGAGCGGGTCCTCCCAGATACGCAGTATTTT
CASSNPAANDERVLPDTQYF
>TRBJ2-7|TRBV4-1|NA|NA
TGCGCCAGCAGCCAAATGGGAGGAGGAGGACCCTACGAGCAGTACTTC
CASSQMGGGGPYEQYF
>TRBJ1-4|TRBV10-3|NA|TRBD1
TGTGCCATCAGCCCGACAGGGGGGACTGAAAAACTGTTTTTT
CAISPTGGTEKLFF
>TRBJ2-7|TRBV25-1|NA|NA
TGTGCCAGCAGTGACTGGACTAGGGGGGTATACGAGCAGTACTTC
CASSDWTRGVYEQYF
>TRBJ2-3|TRBV9|NA|TRBD2
TGTGCCAGCAGCGTAGACGTTTTTAGCGGGGATACGCAGTATTTT
CASSVDVFSGDTQYF
>TRBJ2-5|TRBV5-1|NA|TRBD1
TGCGCCAGCAGCGGGGGGGACAGGGCGGAGACCCAGTACTTC
CASSGGDRAETQYF
>TRBJ1-1|TRBV5-1|NA|TRBD1
TGCGCCAGCAGCTTGGCCTTTAAGGGGGCCGGCACTGAAGCTTTCTTT
CASSLAFKGAGTEAFF
>TRBJ1-1|TRBV4-2|NA|NA
TGTGCCAGCAGCCGAAACAGGGCAGGTGAAGCTTTCTTT
CASSRNRAGEAFF
>TRBJ2-1|TRBV28|NA|TRBD2
TGTGCCAGCAGTTTAACTAGCGGCAGCTCCTACAATGAGCAGTTCTTC
CASSLTSGSSYNEQFF
>TRBJ2-2|TRBV28|NA|NA
TGTGCCAGCAGAGAGTTTCCCGGACTGGGAACCAACACCGGGGAGCTGTTTTTT
CASREFPGLGTNTGELFF
>TRBJ1-5|TRBV19|NA|NA
TGTGCCAGTAGTAATACGAATGGGGCGGGAGATCAGCCCCAGCATTTT
CASSNTNGAGDQPQHF
>TRBJ2-3|TRBV4-1|NA|NA
TGCGCCAGCAGCCAAGATAGCCACACAGATACGCAGTATTTT
CASSQDSHTDTQYF
>TRBJ1-2|TRBV28|NA|NA
TGTGCCAGCAGTCTACCCGGGGGTTCGGGCTACACCTTC
CASSLPGGSGYTF
>TRBJ2-7|TRBV6-1|NA|TRBD2
TGTGCCAGCAGCCGAGCGGGAGGGCTAGGGTACGAGCAGTACTTC
CASSRAGGLGYEQYF
>TRBJ2-7|TRBV6-5|NA|NA
TGTGCCAGCAGTGAGCCAACTCACTACGAGCAGTACTTC
CASSEPTHYEQYF
>TRBJ2-1|TRBV6-4|NA|NA
TGTGCCAGCTCTAGGGGAAATGAGCAGTTCTTC
CASSRGNEQFF
>TRBJ2-7|TRBV10-3|NA|TRBD2
TGTGCCATCAGTGCGGATCTCAGTGGCGGGAGATACGAGCAGTACTTC
CAISADLSGGRYEQYF
>TRBJ1-2|TRBV18|once|NA
TGTGCCAGCTCAGGATCTAGCCACGGAGGGGATGGCTACACCTTC
CASSGSSHGGDGYTF
>TRBJ1-1|TRBV5-4|NA|NA
TGTGCCAGCAGTTTTGGAGGTGGGACAACGGACACTGAAGCTTTCTTT
CASSFGGGTTDTEAFF
>TRBJ2-3|TRBV5-1|NA|TRBD2
TGCGCCAGCAGCTTGGCCGAGCGGGGTAGCACAGATACGCAGTATTTT
CASSLAERGSTDTQYF
>TRBJ2-7|TRBV15|NA|TRBD1
TGTGCCACCAGCAGAGATCTAGGACAGGGTATCACGCAGTACTTC
CATSRDLGQGITQYF
>TRBJ2-7|TRBV27|NA|TRBD2
TGTGCCAGCAGTTCTAGCGGGAGTTGGAACGAGCAGTACTTC
CASSSSGSWNEQYF
>TRBJ2-1|TRBV18|once|NA
TGTGCCAGCTCACCAGGGAACCTTGAGCAGTTCTTC
CASSPGNLEQFF
>TRBJ2-6|TRBV5-1|NA|NA
TGCGCCAGCAGCCGCCCGATCCCAGAAAAGGGGGCTGGGGCCAACGTCCTGACTTTC
CASSRPIPEKGAGANVLTF
>TRBJ2-2|TRBV27|NA|NA
TGTGCCAGCAGACTATACCACCTTCTCACCGGGGAGCTGTTTTTT
CASRLYHLLTGELFF
>TRBJ1-5|TRBV19|NA|NA
TGTGCCAGTAGTACCTTAAGCAATCAGCCCCAGCATTTT
CASSTLSNQPQHF
>TRBJ2-7|TRBV28|once|TRBD2
TGTGCCAGCAGTAGGACTAGCGGAGTCTCCTACGAGCAGTACTTC
CASSRTSGVSYEQYF
>TRBJ2-7|TRBV11-3|NA|NA
TGTGCCAGCAGCTTAGGAGGAGGAGAGCAGTACTTC
CASSLGGGEQYF
>TRBJ2-3|TRBV5-1|NA|TRBD2
TGCGCCAGCAGCTGGGGAGGGCGGAGCGCCCTCACAGATACGCAGTATTTT
CASSWGGRSALTDTQYF
>TRBJ2-3|TRBV5-1|NA|NA
TGCGCCAGCTACCCGAGCGGCACAGATACGCAGTATTTT
CASYPSGTDTQYF
>TRBJ2-5|TRBV9|NA|NA
TGTGCCAGCAGCTTAACTGGGCAATCCGGAGAGACCCAGTACTTC
CASSLTGQSGETQYF
>TRBJ1-5|TRBV4-1|NA|NA
TGCGCCAGCAGCCAAGTTCCGGGGGGCAATCAGCCCCAGCATTTT
CASSQVPGGNQPQHF